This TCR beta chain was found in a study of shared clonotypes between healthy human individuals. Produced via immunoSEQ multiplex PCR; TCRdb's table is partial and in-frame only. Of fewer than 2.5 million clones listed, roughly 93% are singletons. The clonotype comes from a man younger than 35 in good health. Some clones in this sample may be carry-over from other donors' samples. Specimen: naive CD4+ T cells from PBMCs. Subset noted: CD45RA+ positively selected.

CDR3 protein: CASTDRGIPREAFF. The CDR3 DNA reads as TGTGCCAGCACCGATAGAGGGATCCCCCGTGAAGCTTTCTTT. V is TRBV6-4 and J is TRBJ1-1, with no clear D. Germline CDR1 is MRHNA and CDR2 is SNTAGT. The V end lost 7 bases, the J end lost 7 bases, and 19 bases lay between the germline ends. This CDR3 is 14 amino acids long.